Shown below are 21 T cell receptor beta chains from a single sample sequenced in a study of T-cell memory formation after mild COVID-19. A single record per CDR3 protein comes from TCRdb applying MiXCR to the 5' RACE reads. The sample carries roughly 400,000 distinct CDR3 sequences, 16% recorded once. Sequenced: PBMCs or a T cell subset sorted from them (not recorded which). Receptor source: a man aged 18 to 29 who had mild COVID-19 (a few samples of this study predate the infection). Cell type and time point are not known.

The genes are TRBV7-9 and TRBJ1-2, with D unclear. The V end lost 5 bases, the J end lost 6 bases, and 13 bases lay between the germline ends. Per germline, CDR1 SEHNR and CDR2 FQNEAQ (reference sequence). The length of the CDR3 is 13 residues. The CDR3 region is CASSEAGGNGYTF. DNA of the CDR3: TGTGCCAGCAGCGAGGCAGGCGGAAATGGCTACACCTTC.

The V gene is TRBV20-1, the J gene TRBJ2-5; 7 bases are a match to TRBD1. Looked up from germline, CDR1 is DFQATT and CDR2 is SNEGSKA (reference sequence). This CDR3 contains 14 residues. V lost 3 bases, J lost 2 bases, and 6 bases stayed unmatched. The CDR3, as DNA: TGCAGTGCTAGCAAGGGACAGTTACAAGAGACCCAGTACTTC. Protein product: CSASKGQLQETQYF.

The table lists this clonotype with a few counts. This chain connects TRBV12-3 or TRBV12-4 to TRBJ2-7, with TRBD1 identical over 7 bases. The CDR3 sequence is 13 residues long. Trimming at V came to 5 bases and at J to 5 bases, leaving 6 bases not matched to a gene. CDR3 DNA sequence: TGTGCCAGCAGTCCGACAGGGTCCCACGAGCAGTACGTC. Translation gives CASSPTGSHEQYV.

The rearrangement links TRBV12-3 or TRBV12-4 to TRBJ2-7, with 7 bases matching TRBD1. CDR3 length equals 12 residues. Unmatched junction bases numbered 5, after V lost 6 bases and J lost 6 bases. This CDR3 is CASSSTGFEQYF. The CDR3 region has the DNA TGTGCCAGCAGCTCGACAGGGTTCGAGCAGTACTTC.

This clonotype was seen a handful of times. CDR3 in DNA: TGCGCCAGCAGCATCACAGGGGGGCAGGGCACAGATACGCAGTATTTT. Residues: CASSITGGQGTDTQYF. The genes are TRBV5-1 and TRBJ2-3, with 8 bases identical to TRBD1. V shed 4 bases, J shed 1 base, and the junction held 8 bases outside the gene matches. Germline CDR1 is SGHRS and CDR2 is YFSETQ. The CDR3 is made up of 16 amino acids.

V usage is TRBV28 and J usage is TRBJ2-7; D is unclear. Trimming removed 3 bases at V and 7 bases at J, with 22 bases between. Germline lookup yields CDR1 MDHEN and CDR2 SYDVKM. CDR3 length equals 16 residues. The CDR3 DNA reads TGTGCCAGCAGTTTTATTCGTTCGAGGCAGGCAAGAGAGCAGTACTTC. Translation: CASSFIRSRQAREQYF.

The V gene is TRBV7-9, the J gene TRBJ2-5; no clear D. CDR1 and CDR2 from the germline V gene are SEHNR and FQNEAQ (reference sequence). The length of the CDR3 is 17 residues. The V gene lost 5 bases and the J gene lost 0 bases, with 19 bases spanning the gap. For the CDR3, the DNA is TGTGCCAGCAGCCACCTCCTGTCAATTCAGTACCAAGAGACCCAGTACTTC. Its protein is CASSHLLSIQYQETQYF.

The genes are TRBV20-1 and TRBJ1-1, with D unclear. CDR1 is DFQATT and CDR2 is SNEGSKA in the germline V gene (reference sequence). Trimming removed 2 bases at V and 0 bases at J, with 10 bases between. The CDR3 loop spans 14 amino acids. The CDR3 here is CSARSQAMNTEAFF. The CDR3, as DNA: TGCAGTGCTAGATCTCAGGCCATGAACACTGAAGCTTTCTTT.

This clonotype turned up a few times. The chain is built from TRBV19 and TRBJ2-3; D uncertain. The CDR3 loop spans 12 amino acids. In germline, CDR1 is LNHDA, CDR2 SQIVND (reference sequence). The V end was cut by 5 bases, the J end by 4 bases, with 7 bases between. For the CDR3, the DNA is TGTGCCAGTAGTGCCCTCTCAGATACGCAGTATTTT. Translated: CASSALSDTQYF.

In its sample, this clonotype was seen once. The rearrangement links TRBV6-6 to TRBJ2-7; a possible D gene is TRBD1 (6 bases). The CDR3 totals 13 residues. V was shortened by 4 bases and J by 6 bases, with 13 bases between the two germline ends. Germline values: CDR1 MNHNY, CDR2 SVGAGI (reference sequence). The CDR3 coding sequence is TGTGCCAGCAGTTGGGTGGGGGCCGGCGAGCAGTACGTC. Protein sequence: CASSWVGAGEQYV.

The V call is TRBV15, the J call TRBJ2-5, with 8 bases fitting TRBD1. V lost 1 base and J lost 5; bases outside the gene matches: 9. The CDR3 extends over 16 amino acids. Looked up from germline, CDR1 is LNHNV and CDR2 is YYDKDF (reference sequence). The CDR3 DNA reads TGTGCCACCAGCAGAGGCGGATCAGGGGGCCGGGAGACCCAGTACTTC. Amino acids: CATSRGGSGGRETQYF.

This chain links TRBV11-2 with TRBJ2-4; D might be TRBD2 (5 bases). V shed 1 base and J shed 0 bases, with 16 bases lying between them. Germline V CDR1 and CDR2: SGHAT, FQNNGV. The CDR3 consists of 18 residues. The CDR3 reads CASSLVALRSLAKNIQYF. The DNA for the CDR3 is TGTGCCAGCAGCTTAGTAGCGTTGCGGAGTTTAGCCAAAAACATTCAGTACTTC.

The CDR3 sequence is CASSLSGQGRQPQHF. The CDR3 DNA reads as TGTGCCAGCAGCCTCTCCGGCCAGGGGAGGCAGCCCCAGCATTTT. The chain links TRBV7-8 to TRBJ1-5, with D possibly TRBD1 on 6 matching bases. The V gene's germline CDR1 is SGHVS and CDR2 FQNEAQ. V was clipped by 5 bases and J by 7 bases, with 18 bases between them. This CDR3 is 15 amino acids long. Variable domain in full (rest from reference TRBV7-8 and TRBJ1-5): GAGVSQSPRYKVAKRGQDVALRCDPISGHVSLFWYQQALGQGPEFLTYFQNEAQLDKSGLPSDRFFAERPEGSVSTLKIQRTQQEDSAVYLCASSLSGQGRQPQHFGDGTRLSIL.

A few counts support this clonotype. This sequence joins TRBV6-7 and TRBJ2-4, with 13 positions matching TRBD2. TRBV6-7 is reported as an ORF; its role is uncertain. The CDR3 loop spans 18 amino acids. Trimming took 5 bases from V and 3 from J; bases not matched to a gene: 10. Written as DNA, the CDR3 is TGTGCCAGCAGTGGACTAGCGGGGGACGTCGGATGCAAAAACATTCAGTACTTC. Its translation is CASSGLAGDVGCKNIQYF.

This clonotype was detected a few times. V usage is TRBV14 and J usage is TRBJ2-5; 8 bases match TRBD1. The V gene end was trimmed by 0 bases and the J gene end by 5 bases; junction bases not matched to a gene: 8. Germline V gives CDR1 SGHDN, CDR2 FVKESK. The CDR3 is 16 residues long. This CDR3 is CASSQDISGGKETQYF. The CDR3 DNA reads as TGTGCCAGCAGCCAAGATATCTCAGGGGGCAAGGAGACCCAGTACTTC.

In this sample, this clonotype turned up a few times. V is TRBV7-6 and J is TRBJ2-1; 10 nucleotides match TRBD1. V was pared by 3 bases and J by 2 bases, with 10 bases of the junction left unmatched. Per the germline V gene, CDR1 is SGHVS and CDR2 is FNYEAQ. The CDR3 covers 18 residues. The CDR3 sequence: CASSLGTGVRLAYNEQFF. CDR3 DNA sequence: TGTGCCAGCAGCTTGGGGACAGGGGTAAGGTTAGCCTACAATGAGCAGTTCTTC.

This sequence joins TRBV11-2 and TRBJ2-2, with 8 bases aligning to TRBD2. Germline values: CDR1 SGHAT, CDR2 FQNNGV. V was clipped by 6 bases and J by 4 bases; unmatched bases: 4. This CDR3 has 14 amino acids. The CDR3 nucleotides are TGTGCCAGCAGACCTCTAGCGGGCACCGGGGAGCTGTTTTTT. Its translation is CASRPLAGTGELFF.

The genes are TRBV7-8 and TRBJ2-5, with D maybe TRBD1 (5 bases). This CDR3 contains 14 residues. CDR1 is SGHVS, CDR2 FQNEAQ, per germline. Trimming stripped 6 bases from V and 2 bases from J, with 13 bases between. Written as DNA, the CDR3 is TGTGCCAGCAGTATAAGACAGATTCAAGAGACCCAGTACTTC. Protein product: CASSIRQIQETQYF.

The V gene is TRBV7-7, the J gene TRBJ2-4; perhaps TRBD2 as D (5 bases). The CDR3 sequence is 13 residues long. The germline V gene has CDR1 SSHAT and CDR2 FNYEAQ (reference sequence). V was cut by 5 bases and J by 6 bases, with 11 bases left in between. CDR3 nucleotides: TGTGCCAGCAGCGGAGGACCACTAAACATTCAGTACTTC. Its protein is CASSGGPLNIQYF.

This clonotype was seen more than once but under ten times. The CDR3 DNA sequence: TGTGCCAGCAGACCCCATGTACCCATGAACACTGAAGCTTTCTTT. It specifies CASRPHVPMNTEAFF. The chain recombines TRBV12-3 or TRBV12-4 with TRBJ1-1, with D uncertain. There are 15 residues in the CDR3. Trimming stripped 6 bases from V and 0 bases from J, with 14 bases between.

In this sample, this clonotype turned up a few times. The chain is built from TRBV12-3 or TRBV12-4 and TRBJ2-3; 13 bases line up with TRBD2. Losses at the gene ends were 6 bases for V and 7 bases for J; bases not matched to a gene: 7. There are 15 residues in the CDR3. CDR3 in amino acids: CASSFGTSGTYTQYF. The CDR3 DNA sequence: TGTGCCAGCAGCTTCGGGACTAGCGGGACTTATACGCAGTATTTT.